A selection of T cell receptor beta chains follows, all from one sample in a study of early T cells in non-severe SARS-CoV-2 infection. TCRdb reprocessed the 5' RACE reads with MiXCR, giving one entry per CDR3 protein. In the table there are 75,000 to 80,000 distinct CDR3 sequences, 15% of which are singletons. The sequenced material came from whole blood. These receptors were collected from an adult who was a healthcare worker with PCR-confirmed SARS-CoV-2 infection or an uninfected control (not recorded which). CDR3s include the opening cysteine and the closing phenylalanine or tryptophan. The D gene is left open where the match is weak. A clone size is listed for some rows: how often the clone was seen (once, few, many), or a class if it is expanded.

clone_size d_call j_call v_call cdr3_aa cdr3_nt
many TRBD1 TRBJ1-2 TRBV10-3 CAISSAGGGDGYTF TGTGCCATCAGCTCAGCAGGGGGTGGGGATGGCTACACCTTC
few . TRBJ2-5 TRBV12-3/TRBV12-4 CASSLIFRMQETQYF TGTGCCAGCAGTTTAATTTTCCGTATGCAAGAGACCCAGTACTTC
. TRBD1 TRBJ1-2 TRBV29-1 CSVERGLGGYTF TGCAGCGTTGAAAGGGGGCTGGGTGGCTACACCTTC
. TRBD1 TRBJ1-4 TRBV4-1 CASSQDRNNEKLFF TGCGCCAGCAGCCAGGACAGGAATAATGAAAAACTGTTTTTT
. . TRBJ1-1 TRBV5-5 CASSYSGTVVSGEAFF TGTGCCAGCAGCTATTCCGGGACCGTGGTGAGCGGTGAAGCTTTCTTT
few . TRBJ2-1 TRBV19 CASSIGGQDRFF TGTGCCAGTAGTATAGGCGGGCAGGACCGGTTCTTC
few TRBD1 TRBJ1-1 TRBV7-2 CASSLVGGAMNTEAFF TGTGCCAGCAGCTTAGTAGGGGGCGCTATGAACACTGAAGCTTTCTTT
many TRBD2 TRBJ2-1 TRBV6-2/TRBV6-3 CASSLLSGRGNHNEQFF TGTGCCAGCAGTCTTCTCTCTGGGCGGGGGAATCACAATGAGCAGTTCTTC
. . TRBJ1-2 TRBV27 CASSLFPGPYGYTF TGTGCCAGCAGTTTATTTCCAGGGCCCTATGGCTACACCTTC
few TRBD1 TRBJ2-2 TRBV27 CASSLSAGTGGTGELFF TGTGCCAGCAGTCTTTCCGCCGGGACAGGGGGAACCGGGGAGCTGTTTTTT
few . TRBJ2-4 TRBV18 CASSRTVSLAKNIQYF TGTGCCAGCTCACGGACAGTTTCCCTAGCCAAAAACATTCAGTACTTC
few . TRBJ1-2 TRBV29-1 CSVDRSPNYGYTF TGCAGCGTTGACAGATCCCCTAACTATGGCTACACCTTC
. . TRBJ2-7 TRBV7-7 CASSLGWYEQYF TGTGCTAGCAGCTTAGGTTGGTACGAGCAGTACTTC
many . TRBJ2-1 TRBV27 CASSLSFSVNEQFF TGTGCCAGCAGTTTATCTTTCAGCGTGAATGAGCAGTTCTTC